The clone carrying this TCR beta chain showed up just once. This sample was included in a study of T cell changes during pregnancy in multiple sclerosis. V dropped 1 base and J dropped 12 bases, with 18 bases sitting between them. From germline, CDR1 is GTSNPN and CDR2 SVGIG (reference sequence). The CDR3 extends over 13 amino acids. Assay used: immunoSEQ multiplex PCR; TCRdb lists only in-frame clones, some missing. The sample has 25,000 to 35,000 clones; roughly 90% are singletons. This clonotype was sampled from a female donor in good health, enrolled as a control in a pregnancy study. The rearrangement uses TRBV30 and TRBJ1-2; D unresolved. The material was CD4+ T cells from peripheral blood mononuclear cells, obtained in the second trimester of pregnancy. The CDR3: CAWSAAGVSVDTF. CDR3 nucleotides: TGTGCCTGGAGTGCCGCGGGAGTCTCTGTCGACACCTTC.